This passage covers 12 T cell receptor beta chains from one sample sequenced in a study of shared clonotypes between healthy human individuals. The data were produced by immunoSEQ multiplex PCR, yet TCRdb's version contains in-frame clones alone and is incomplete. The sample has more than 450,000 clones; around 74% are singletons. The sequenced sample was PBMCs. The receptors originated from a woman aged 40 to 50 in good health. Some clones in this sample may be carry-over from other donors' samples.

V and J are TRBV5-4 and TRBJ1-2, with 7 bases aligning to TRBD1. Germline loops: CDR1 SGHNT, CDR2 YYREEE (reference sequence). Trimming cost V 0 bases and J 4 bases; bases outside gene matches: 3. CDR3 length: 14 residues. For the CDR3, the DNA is TGTGCCAGCAGCTTGGATACAGGGGCCTATGGCTACACCTTC. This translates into CASSLDTGAYGYTF.

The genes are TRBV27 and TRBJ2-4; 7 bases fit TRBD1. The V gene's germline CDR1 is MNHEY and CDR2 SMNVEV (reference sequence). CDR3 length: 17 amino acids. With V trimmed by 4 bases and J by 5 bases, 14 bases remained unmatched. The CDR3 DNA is TGTGCCAGCAGTTCCTACCCAGGGGGTGGATTCGAAAACATTCAGTACTTC. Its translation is CASSSYPGGGFENIQYF.

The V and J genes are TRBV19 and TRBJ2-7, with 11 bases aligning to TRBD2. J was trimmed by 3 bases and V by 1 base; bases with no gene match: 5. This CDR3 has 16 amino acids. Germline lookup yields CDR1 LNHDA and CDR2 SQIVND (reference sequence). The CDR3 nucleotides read TGTGCCAGTAGTATAGGTAGCCTAGCGGGAGGCTACGAGCAGTACTTC. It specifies CASSIGSLAGGYEQYF.

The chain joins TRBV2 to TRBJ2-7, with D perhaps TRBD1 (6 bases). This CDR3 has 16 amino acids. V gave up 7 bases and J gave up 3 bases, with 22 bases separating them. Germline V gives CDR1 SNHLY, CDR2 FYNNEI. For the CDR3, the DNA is TGTGCCAGCACTAATCTCCCAGGACAGCTAAACTACGAGCAGTACTTC. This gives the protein CASTNLPGQLNYEQYF.

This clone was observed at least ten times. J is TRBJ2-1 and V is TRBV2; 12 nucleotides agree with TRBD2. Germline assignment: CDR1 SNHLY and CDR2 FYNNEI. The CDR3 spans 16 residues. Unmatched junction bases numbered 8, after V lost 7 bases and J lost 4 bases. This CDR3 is CASTLAGGLNYNEQFF. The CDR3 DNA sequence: TGTGCCAGCACCCTAGCGGGAGGGCTAAATTACAATGAGCAGTTCTTC.

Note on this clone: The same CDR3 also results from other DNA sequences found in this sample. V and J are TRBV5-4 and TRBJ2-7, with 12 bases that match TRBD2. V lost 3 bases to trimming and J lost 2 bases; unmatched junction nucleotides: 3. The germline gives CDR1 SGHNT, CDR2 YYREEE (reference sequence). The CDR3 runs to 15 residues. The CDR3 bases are TGTGCCAGCAGCTCCGGACTAGCGGGGCCCTACGAGCAGTACTTC. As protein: CASSSGLAGPYEQYF. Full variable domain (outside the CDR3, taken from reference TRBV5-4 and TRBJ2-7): ETGVTQSPTHLIKTRGQQVTLRCSSQSGHNTVSWYQQALGQGPQFIFQYYREEENGRGNFPPRFSGLQFPNYSSELNVNALELDDSALYLCASSSGLAGPYEQYFGPGTRLTVT.

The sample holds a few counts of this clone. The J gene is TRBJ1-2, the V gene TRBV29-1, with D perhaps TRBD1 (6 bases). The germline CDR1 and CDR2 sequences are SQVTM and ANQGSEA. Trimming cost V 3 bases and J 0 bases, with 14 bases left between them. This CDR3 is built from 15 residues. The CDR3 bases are TGCAGCGTTGAGTCGGGGACACCGTCTAACTATGGCTACACCTTC. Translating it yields CSVESGTPSNYGYTF.

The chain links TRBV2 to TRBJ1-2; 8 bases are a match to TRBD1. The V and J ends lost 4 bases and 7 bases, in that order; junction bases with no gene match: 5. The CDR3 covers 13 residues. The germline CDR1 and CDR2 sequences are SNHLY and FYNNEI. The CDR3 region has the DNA TGTGCCAGCAGTGGGACAGGGTACCGTGGCTACACCTTC. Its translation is CASSGTGYRGYTF.

CDR3 nucleotides: TGTGCCAGCAGTTTAGGGCCTACCTGGGGGATGGGCGGAGATACGCAGTATTTT. It yields the protein CASSLGPTWGMGGDTQYF. V usage is TRBV27 and J usage is TRBJ2-3, with D perhaps being TRBD1 or TRBD2 (5 bases each). V gave up 2 bases and J gave up 5 bases, with 23 bases separating them. Germline V gives CDR1 MNHEY, CDR2 SMNVEV (reference sequence). This CDR3 has 18 residues.

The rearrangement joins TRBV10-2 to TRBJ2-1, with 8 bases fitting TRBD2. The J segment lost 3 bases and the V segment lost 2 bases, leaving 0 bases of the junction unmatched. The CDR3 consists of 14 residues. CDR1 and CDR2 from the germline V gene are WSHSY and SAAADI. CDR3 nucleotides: TGCGCCAGCAGTGAGGGGACTAGCTACAATGAGCAGTTCTTC. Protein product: CASSEGTSYNEQFF.

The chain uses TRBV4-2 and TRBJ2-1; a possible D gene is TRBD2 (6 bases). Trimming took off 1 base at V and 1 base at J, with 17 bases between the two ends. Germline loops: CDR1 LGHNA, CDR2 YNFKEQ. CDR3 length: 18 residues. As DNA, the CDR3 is TGTGCCAGCAGCCAAGGGGCTAGCGCCTCTTATTCCTACAATGAGCAGTTCTTC. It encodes CASSQGASASYSYNEQFF.

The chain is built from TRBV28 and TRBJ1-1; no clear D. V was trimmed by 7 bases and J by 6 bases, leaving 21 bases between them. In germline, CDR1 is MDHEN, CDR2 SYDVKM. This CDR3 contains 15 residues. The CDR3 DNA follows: TGTGCCAGCAACCCGGCGGGTGTCGGCTTTCCTGAAGCTTTCTTT. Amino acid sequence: CASNPAGVGFPEAFF.